The 32 T cell receptor beta chains reported below all come from one sample, sequenced in a study of T cell responses to AZD1222 COVID-19 vaccine. Using immunoSEQ multiplex PCR, the repertoire was profiled, and TCRdb retains in-frame clones only, with some absent. The repertoire holds 65,000 to 80,000 clones, roughly 90% seen once, with roughly a quarter in the top ten. Sequencing was performed on peripheral blood, taken on day 0 of AZD1222 vaccination. The receptors originated from an adult in good health.

Concerning this clone itself: At one end, the junction sequence differs from germline, possibly due to a read error. This chain uses TRBV6-2 or TRBV6-3 with TRBJ1-5; D unclear. Germline CDR1 reads MNHEY; CDR2 reads SVGEGT. This CDR3 is 14 amino acids long. The CDR3 DNA sequence: TGTGCCAGCAGTAACGACGGTAGCCATCAGCCCCAGCATTTT. This translates into CASSNDGSHQPQHF.

This clone was counted a single time. The chain links TRBV4-1 to TRBJ2-7; no reliable D call. This CDR3 is built from 15 residues. The germline V gene encodes CDR1 MGHRA and CDR2 YSYEKL. The V end was cut by 3 bases, the J end by 0 bases, with 12 bases between. The CDR3 coding sequence is TGCGCCAGCAGCCAGATTTACACTGGCTCCTACGAGCAGTACTTC. It yields the protein CASSQIYTGSYEQYF.

V usage is TRBV18 and J usage is TRBJ1-3; possibly TRBD1 for D (5 bases). The CDR3 consists of 16 residues. V was cut by 5 bases and J by 3 bases, with 17 bases left in between. Germline CDR1 reads KGHSH; CDR2 reads LQKENI. CDR3 coding DNA: TGTGCCAGCTCAAGACCCGGGACTCGGGGTGGAAACACCATATATTTT. It is translated as CASSRPGTRGGNTIYF.

The gene calls are TRBV29-1 and TRBJ2-3; D is ambiguous. This CDR3 is 13 amino acids long. Trimming removed 3 bases at V and 5 bases at J, with 12 bases between. From germline, CDR1 is SQVTM and CDR2 ANQGSEA. For the CDR3, the DNA is TGCAGCGTTGAGCAGACCGCCGGAGATACGCAGTATTTT. It translates to CSVEQTAGDTQYF.

The CDR3 DNA is TGTGCCACCAGCAGAGGTTCTAACCAAGAGACCCAGTACTTC. It specifies CATSRGSNQETQYF. The chain combines TRBV15 with TRBJ2-5; D is uncertain. The germline V gene has CDR1 LNHNV and CDR2 YYDKDF (reference sequence). The CDR3 is 14 residues long. The V and J ends lost 1 base and 0 bases respectively, with 6 bases between them.

The chain is built from TRBV27 and TRBJ2-2; 11 bases are shared with TRBD2. Trimming took 6 bases from V and 0 from J; bases not matched to a gene: 3. This CDR3 is 16 amino acids long. Per the germline V gene, CDR1 is MNHEY and CDR2 is SMNVEV (reference sequence). The CDR3 sequence is CASRRLAGTNTGELFF. DNA for the CDR3: TGTGCCAGCAGAAGACTAGCGGGAACGAACACCGGGGAGCTGTTTTTT.

The chain links TRBV6-5 to TRBJ2-2; 8 bases line up with TRBD1. The V segment lost 5 bases and the J segment 0 bases; nucleotides outside the gene matches: 2. Germline-derived CDR1 and CDR2 are MNHEY and SVGAGI. The CDR3 length is 15 residues. The CDR3 loop is CASSKDRANTGELFF. DNA of the CDR3: TGTGCCAGCAGTAAGGACAGGGCGAACACCGGGGAGCTGTTTTTT.

This sequence joins TRBV21-1 and TRBJ2-2. TRBV21-1 corresponds to a pseudogene. The CDR3 is made up of 17 amino acids. The CDR3 DNA sequence: TGTGCCAGCAGCAAAGTTCCCCGCCGGGCGGTCACCGGGGAGCTGTTTTTT. Amino acid sequence: CASSKVPRRAVTGELFF.

The V call is TRBV29-1, the J call TRBJ1-2; the match to TRBD1 covers 10 bases. CDR3 length: 13 residues. The V segment lost 6 bases and the J segment 4 bases; nucleotides outside the gene matches: 5. The germline V gene encodes CDR1 SQVTM and CDR2 ANQGSEA. The CDR3 region is CSVGDRGPYGYTF. The CDR3 DNA is TGCAGCGTCGGGGACAGGGGACCCTATGGCTACACCTTC.

The chain couples TRBV6-1 to TRBJ1-4, with D possibly being TRBD1 (5 bases). Trimming removed 1 base at V and 8 bases at J, with 14 bases between. Germline values: CDR1 MNHNS, CDR2 SASEGT. The CDR3 extends over 15 amino acids. In DNA form, the CDR3 reads TGTGCCAGCAGTGAAGAGGACATTCAAGGGGAAAAACTGTTTTTT. It is translated as CASSEEDIQGEKLFF.

V gene TRBV3-1 (or the pseudogene TRBV3-2) combines with J gene TRBJ1-2; D might be TRBD1 (6 bases). V was clipped by 6 bases and J by 12 bases, with 14 bases between them. CDR3 length: 11 residues. Looked up from germline, CDR1 is LGHDT and CDR2 is YNNKEL (reference sequence). The CDR3 DNA sequence: TGTGCCAGCAGTAACAGGGTCGTCGACACCTTC. Translating gives CASSNRVVDTF.

The chain links TRBV19 to TRBJ1-5; 7 nucleotides match TRBD1. The CDR3 has 15 amino acids. The V segment lost 3 bases and the J segment 3 bases; nucleotides outside the gene matches: 5. Looked up from germline, CDR1 is LNHDA and CDR2 is SQIVND (reference sequence). CDR3 protein: CASSMKGTVNQPQHF. The CDR3 DNA sequence: TGTGCCAGTAGTATGAAAGGGACAGTCAATCAGCCCCAGCATTTT.

J is TRBJ1-2 and V is TRBV7-6; TRBD1 might be the D (6 bases). This CDR3 spans 15 amino acids. Trimming cost V 5 bases and J 5 bases, with 18 bases left between them. Per the germline V gene, CDR1 is SGHVS and CDR2 is FNYEAQ. CDR3: CASSPQGSPLYGYTF. CDR3 bases: TGTGCCAGCAGCCCGCAGGGGTCCCCCCTTTATGGCTACACCTTC.

The chain carries TRBV5-1 and TRBJ2-2; 7 bases are a match to TRBD1. Germline lookup yields CDR1 SGHRS and CDR2 YFSETQ. The CDR3 loop spans 15 amino acids. V dropped 2 bases and J dropped 4; count of bases not matched to a gene: 5. The CDR3 protein is CASSLERGRTGELFF. The CDR3 DNA follows: TGCGCCAGCAGCTTAGAAAGGGGGCGCACCGGGGAGCTGTTTTTT.

This clone has a single count. The CDR3 DNA follows: TGTGCCAGCAGTGAGTTGGGGACTAGCAGGGAGATGCAGTTCTTC. This translates into CASSELGTSREMQFF. This chain links TRBV6-4 with TRBJ2-1; TRBD2 matches at 9 bases. CDR3 length: 15 residues. Germline CDR1 and CDR2: MRHNA and SNTAGT. Trimming at V came to 3 bases and at J to 12 bases, leaving 12 bases not matched to a gene.

The chain recombines TRBV7-9 with TRBJ1-6; D is unresolved. Germline loops: CDR1 SEHNR, CDR2 FQNEAQ (reference sequence). This CDR3 has 16 residues. V gave up 4 bases and J gave up 7 bases, with 17 bases separating them. For the CDR3, the DNA is TGTGCCAGCAGCTCATGGCTCGGGCAGTGGAATTCACCCCTCCACTTT. Protein product: CASSSWLGQWNSPLHF.

J is TRBJ2-6 and V is TRBV14; D not certain. Trimming stripped 5 bases from V and 1 base from J, with 0 bases between. The CDR3 runs to 12 residues. Germline CDR1 SGHDN, CDR2 FVKESK. In DNA form, the CDR3 reads TGTGCCAGCAGCTCTGGGGCCAACGTCCTGACTTTC. Translation gives CASSSGANVLTF.

The gene calls are TRBV19 and TRBJ1-2; D is possibly TRBD1 (5 bases). V lost 7 bases and J lost 8, with 26 bases in between. Germline CDR1 is LNHDA and CDR2 is SQIVND (reference sequence). CDR3 length: 16 residues. The CDR3 nucleotides are TGTGCCAGTACATGGACATCCGAATTCCCCACTAGGGGCTACACCTTC. Amino acids: CASTWTSEFPTRGYTF.

The chain links TRBV6-1 to TRBJ1-6; D not certain. In germline, CDR1 is MNHNS, CDR2 SASEGT. The CDR3 spans 17 residues. Trimming stripped 4 bases from V and 7 bases from J, with 20 bases between. In nucleotides, the CDR3 is TGTGCCAGCAGTGTCCCGCGCGTCCGCTTTCAGAATTCACCCCTCCACTTT. It is translated as CASSVPRVRFQNSPLHF.

This clone was counted only a few times. The rearrangement joins TRBV7-8 to TRBJ1-6; a possible D gene is TRBD1 (6 bases). The CDR3 spans 14 residues. V dropped 6 bases and J dropped 8 bases, with 14 bases sitting between them. The germline V gene encodes CDR1 SGHVS and CDR2 FQNEAQ. CDR3 region: CASRRLRGYSPLHF. The CDR3 bases are TGTGCCAGCAGGCGACTCAGGGGTTATTCACCCCTCCACTTT. Filled out from reference TRBV7-8 and TRBJ1-6, the complete variable domain reads GAGVSQSPRYKVAKRGQDVALRCDPISGHVSLFWYQQALGQGPEFLTYFQNEAQLDKSGLPSDRFFAERPEGSVSTLKIQRTQQEDSAVYLCASRRLRGYSPLHFGNGTRLTVT.

The rearrangement joins TRBV19 to TRBJ1-2; 7 bases are a match to TRBD1. Germline CDR1 and CDR2: LNHDA and SQIVND (reference sequence). The J segment lost 0 bases and the V segment lost 7 bases, leaving 5 bases of the junction unmatched. There are 14 residues in the CDR3. The CDR3 here is CASTSGQTNYGYTF. The CDR3 region has the DNA TGTGCCAGTACATCGGGACAGACTAACTATGGCTACACCTTC. Looking up the rest from reference TRBV19 and TRBJ1-2 gives the full variable domain: DGGITQSPKYLFRKEGQNVTLSCEQNLNHDAMYWYRQDPGQGLRLIYYSQIVNDFQKGDIAEGYSVSREKKESFPLTVTSAQKNPTAFYLCASTSGQTNYGYTFGSGTRLTVV.

The chain recombines TRBV7-7 with TRBJ1-3; D remains unclear. Germline CDR1 is SSHAT and CDR2 is FNYEAQ (reference sequence). V lost 5 bases, J lost 0 bases, and 17 bases lay in between. The CDR3 length is 17 residues. This chain's CDR3 is CASSPQPTISSGNTIYF. CDR3 nucleotides: TGTGCCAGCAGCCCGCAACCGACGATCTCCTCTGGAAACACCATATATTTT.

To note about this clone: Compared with germline, one end of the junction differs, possibly owing to a read error. V usage is TRBV28 and J usage is TRBJ1-6; TRBD1 aligns across 10 bases. The CDR3 covers 17 residues. The germline gives CDR1 MDHEN, CDR2 SYDVKM. The CDR3 region has the DNA TGTGCCAGCGGACCCGGGACAGGGGTCACCTATCATTCACCCCTCCACTTT. Amino acids: CASGPGTGVTYHSPLHF. Variable domain in full (rest from reference TRBV28 and TRBJ1-6): DVKVTQSSRYLVKRTGEKVFLECVQDMDHENMFWYRQDPGLGLRLIYFSYDVKMKEKGDIPEGYSVSREKKERFSLILESASTNQTSMYLCASGPGTGVTYHSPLHFGNGTRLTVT.

The gene calls are TRBV19 and TRBJ1-3; D uncertain. Germline CDR1 reads LNHDA; CDR2 reads SQIVND (reference sequence). V was cut by 6 bases and J by 8 bases, with 17 bases left in between. This CDR3 has 14 residues. CDR3 nucleotide sequence: TGTGCCAGTAGGAATGGGCAAGTTCCGTACACCATATATTTT. Protein sequence: CASRNGQVPYTIYF.

The V gene is TRBV7-6, the J gene TRBJ2-7, with no clear D. Trimming removed 1 base from V and 0 bases from J, with 7 bases in between. In germline, CDR1 is SGHVS, CDR2 FNYEAQ. The CDR3 totals 14 residues. Here the CDR3 DNA reads TGTGCCAGCAGCTTAGGATCCGGCTCCTACGAGCAGTACTTC. Amino acids: CASSLGSGSYEQYF.

A single count supports this clone. J is TRBJ2-3 and V is TRBV7-3; TRBD2 matches 9 bases. This CDR3 spans 17 amino acids. After removal of 5 bases from V and 6 bases from J, the junction contained 15 bases not matched to a gene. Germline V gene data show CDR1 as SGHTA and CDR2 as FQGTGA. The CDR3 region is CASSRGARTSASDTQYF. The CDR3 DNA follows: TGTGCCAGCAGCCGAGGAGCCCGGACTAGCGCCTCGGATACGCAGTATTTT.

This chain uses TRBV19 with TRBJ2-1, with 8 bases identical to TRBD1. Trimming cost V 3 bases and J 10 bases; bases outside gene matches: 5. Germline CDR1 is LNHDA and CDR2 is SQIVND (reference sequence). The CDR3 sequence is 13 residues long. Here the CDR3 DNA reads TGTGCCAGTAGTATGCAGGGGGCGCGGGAGCAGTTCTTC. This gives the protein CASSMQGAREQFF.

The chain couples TRBV11-2 to TRBJ1-1; D is undetermined. Germline V gene data show CDR1 as SGHAT and CDR2 as FQNNGV. Trimming removed 1 base from V and 11 bases from J, with 14 bases in between. CDR3 length: 13 residues. The CDR3 DNA follows: TGTGCCAGCAGCTTAGGTGACTCCAGGTGGGCTTTCTTT. This encodes CASSLGDSRWAFF.

V is TRBV7-9 and J is TRBJ1-2; 8 bases align to TRBD1. V trimming: 1 base; J trimming: 4 bases; junction bases outside the gene matches: 2. Germline V gene lookup returns CDR1 SEHNR and CDR2 FQNEAQ (reference sequence). This CDR3 spans 14 amino acids. This CDR3 is CASSLGTGTYGYTF. DNA of the CDR3: TGTGCCAGCAGCTTAGGGACAGGGACCTATGGCTACACCTTC.

The chain carries TRBV7-9 and TRBJ1-1, with D unresolved. Germline V gene data show CDR1 as SEHNR and CDR2 as FQNEAQ (reference sequence). The germline V and J ends were trimmed by 3 bases and 4 bases, with 15 bases remaining between them. The CDR3 totals 15 residues. In DNA form, the CDR3 reads TGTGCCAGCAGCTTTAATAAGGGAGGGAGCACTGAAGCTTTCTTT. It codes for CASSFNKGGSTEAFF.

The gene calls are TRBV20-1 and TRBJ1-1; the D is unclear. Germline V gene data show CDR1 as DFQATT and CDR2 as SNEGSKA (reference sequence). The CDR3 contains 13 residues. Trimming left V 3 bases short and J 7 bases short, with 15 bases between. CDR3 region: CSASYLYNNEAFF. For the CDR3, the DNA is TGCAGTGCTAGTTACCTCTATAATAATGAAGCTTTCTTT.

The chain couples TRBV18 to TRBJ1-4; 8 positions match TRBD1. The CDR3 is made up of 13 amino acids. With V trimmed by 5 bases and J by 10 bases, 6 bases remained unmatched. Germline V gene data show CDR1 as KGHSH and CDR2 as LQKENI. The CDR3 DNA reads as TGTGCCAGCTCAGAAGGACAGGGCCCAAAACTGTTTTTT. As protein: CASSEGQGPKLFF. Full variable domain (remainder filled in from reference TRBV18 and TRBJ1-4): NAGVMQNPRHLVRRRGQEARLRCSPMKGHSHVYWYRQLPEEGLKFMVYLQKENIIDESGMPKERFSAEFPKEGPSILRIQQVVRGDSAAYFCASSEGQGPKLFFGSGTQLSVL.